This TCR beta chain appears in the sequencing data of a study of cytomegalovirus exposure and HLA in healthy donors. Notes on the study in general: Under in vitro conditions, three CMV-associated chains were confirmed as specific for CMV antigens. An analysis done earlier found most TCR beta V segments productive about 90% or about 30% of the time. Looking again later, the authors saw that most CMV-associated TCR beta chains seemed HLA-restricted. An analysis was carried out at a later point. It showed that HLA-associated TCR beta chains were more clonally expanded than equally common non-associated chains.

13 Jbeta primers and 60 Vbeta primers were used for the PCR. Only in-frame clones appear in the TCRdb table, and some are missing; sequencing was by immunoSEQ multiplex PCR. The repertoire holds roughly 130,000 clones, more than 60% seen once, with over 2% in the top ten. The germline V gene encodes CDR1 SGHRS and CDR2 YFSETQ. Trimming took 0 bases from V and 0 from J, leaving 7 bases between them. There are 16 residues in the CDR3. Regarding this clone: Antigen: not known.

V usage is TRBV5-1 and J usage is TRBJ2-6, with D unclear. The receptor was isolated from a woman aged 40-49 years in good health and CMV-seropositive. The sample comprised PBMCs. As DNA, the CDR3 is TGCGCCAGCAGCTTGGGGTATAGCTCTGGGGCCAACGTCCTGACTTTC. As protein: CASSLGYSSGANVLTF.